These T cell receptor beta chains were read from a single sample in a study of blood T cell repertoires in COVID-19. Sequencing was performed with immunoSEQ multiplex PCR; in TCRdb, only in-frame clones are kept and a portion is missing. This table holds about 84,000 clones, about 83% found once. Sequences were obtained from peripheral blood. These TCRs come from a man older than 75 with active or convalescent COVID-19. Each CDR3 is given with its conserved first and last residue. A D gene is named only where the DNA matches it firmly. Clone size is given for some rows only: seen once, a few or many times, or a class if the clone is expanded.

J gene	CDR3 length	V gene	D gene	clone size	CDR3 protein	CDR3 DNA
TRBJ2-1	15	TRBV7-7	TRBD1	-	CASSSLTGDYNEQFF	TGTGCTAGCAGCTCATTGACAGGGGACTACAATGAGCAGTTCTTC
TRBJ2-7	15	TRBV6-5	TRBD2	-	CASRTGLAGGLEQYF	TGTGCCAGCAGAACGGGACTAGCGGGAGGTCTCGAGCAGTACTTC
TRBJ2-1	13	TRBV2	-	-	CASSFFLYNEQFF	TGTGCCAGCAGTTTCTTCCTTTACAATGAGCAGTTCTTC
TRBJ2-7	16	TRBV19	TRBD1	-	CASSARGTGAFSEQYF	TGTGCCAGTAGTGCACGCGGGACAGGGGCCTTCTCGGAGCAGTACTTC
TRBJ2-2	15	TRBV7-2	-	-	CASSFLATSGGELFF	TGTGCCAGCAGCTTCCTAGCCACCTCTGGCGGGGAGCTGTTTTTT
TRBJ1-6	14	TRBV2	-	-	CASILGGGDSPLHF	TGTGCCAGCATCCTGGGGGGGGGAGATTCACCCCTCCACTTT
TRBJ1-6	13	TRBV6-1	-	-	CASSETRYSPLHF	TGTGCCAGCAGTGAAACCAGGTACTCACCCCTCCACTTT
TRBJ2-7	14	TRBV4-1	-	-	CASSQGTGLVEQYF	TGCGCCAGCAGCCAAGGAACCGGGTTGGTCGAGCAGTACTTC
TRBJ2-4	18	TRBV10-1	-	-	CASSAPDYRSLAKNIQYF	TGCGCCAGCAGTGCCCCCGATTACAGGAGTCTAGCCAAAAACATTCAGTACTTC
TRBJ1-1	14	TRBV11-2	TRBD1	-	CASNQGVEGTEAFF	TGTGCCAGCAACCAGGGGGTGGAGGGGACTGAAGCTTTCTTT
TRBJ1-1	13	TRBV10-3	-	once	CAITLGLGTEAFF	TGTGCCATCACCCTGGGGCTGGGCACTGAAGCTTTCTTT
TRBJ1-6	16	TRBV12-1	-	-	CASSFATSSYNSPLHF	TGTGCCAGCAGCTTTGCCACAAGCTCCTATAATTCACCCCTCCACTTT
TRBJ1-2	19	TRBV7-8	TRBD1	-	CASSLLSSRRDRDNYGYTF	TGTGCCAGCAGCTTACTTTCTTCCCGGCGGGACAGGGACAACTATGGCTACACCTTC
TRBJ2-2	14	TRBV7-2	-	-	CASSFGWLVGELFF	TGTGCCAGCAGCTTCGGTTGGTTAGTCGGGGAGCTGTTTTTT
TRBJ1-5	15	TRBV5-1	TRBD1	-	CASSFWGDRGEAQHF	TGCGCCAGCAGCTTTTGGGGGGACAGGGGCGAAGCCCAGCATTTT
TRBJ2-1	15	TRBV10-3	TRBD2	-	CAISGTSGSPYEQFF	TGTGCCATCAGTGGGACTAGCGGGAGTCCCTATGAGCAGTTCTTC
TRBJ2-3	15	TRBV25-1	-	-	CASTSAWGRDNTQYF	TGTGCCAGCACCAGCGCCTGGGGCAGGGACAATACGCAGTATTTT
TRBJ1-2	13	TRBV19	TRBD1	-	CASSPRTGGGYTF	TGTGCCAGTAGTCCACGGACAGGGGGCGGCTACACCTTC
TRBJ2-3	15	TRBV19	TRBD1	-	CASSSGTGGADTQYF	TGTGCCAGTAGTTCCGGGACAGGGGGGGCAGATACGCAGTATTTT
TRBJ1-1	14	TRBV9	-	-	CASSPRTDRTEAFF	TGTGCCAGCAGCCCTCGGACAGACAGGACTGAAGCTTTCTTT
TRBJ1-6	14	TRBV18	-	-	CASSPTENNSPLHF	TGTGCCAGCTCACCAACGGAGAATAATTCACCCCTCCACTTT
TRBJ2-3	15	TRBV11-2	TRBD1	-	CASSPSTGGLDTQYF	TGTGCCAGCAGCCCCAGCACAGGGGGCCTGGATACGCAGTATTTT
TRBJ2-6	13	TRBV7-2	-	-	CASSKDRTPVSTF	TGTGCCAGCAGCAAAGACAGGACACCCGTCTCGACTTTC
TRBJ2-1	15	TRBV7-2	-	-	CASSWTASSYNEQFF	TGTGCCAGCAGCTGGACAGCCAGCTCCTACAATGAGCAGTTCTTC
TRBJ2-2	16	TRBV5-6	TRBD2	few	CASSYGLAGKEGELFF	TGTGCCAGCAGTTACGGACTAGCGGGGAAGGAAGGGGAGCTGTTTTTT
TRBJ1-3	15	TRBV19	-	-	CASKVSEETGNTIYF	TGTGCCAGTAAGGTCTCCGAGGAAACTGGAAACACCATATATTTT
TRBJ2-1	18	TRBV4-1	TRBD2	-	CASSYLAGSRGSYNEQFF	TGCGCCAGCAGTTACCTAGCGGGGTCCCGGGGTTCCTACAATGAGCAGTTCTTC
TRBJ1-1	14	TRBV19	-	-	CASSMEGGNTEAFF	TGTGCCAGTAGTATGGAAGGGGGGAACACTGAAGCTTTCTTT
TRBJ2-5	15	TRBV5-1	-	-	CASSPLGPRGKTQYF	TGCGCCAGCAGCCCCCTAGGGCCCCGGGGGAAGACCCAGTACTTC
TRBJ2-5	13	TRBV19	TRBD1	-	CASSRTGFETQYF	TGTGCCAGTAGTAGGACAGGGTTCGAGACCCAGTACTTC
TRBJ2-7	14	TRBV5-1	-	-	CASSSLGSGYEQYF	TGCGCCAGCAGCTCCCTGGGCAGCGGCTACGAGCAGTACTTC
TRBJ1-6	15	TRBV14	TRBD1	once	CASTIGQGVYSPLHF	TGTGCCAGCACCATCGGACAGGGGGTATATTCACCCCTCCACTTT
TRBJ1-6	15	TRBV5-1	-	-	CASSPGAEDNSPLHF	TGCGCCAGCAGCCCGGGAGCTGAGGACAATTCACCCCTCCACTTT
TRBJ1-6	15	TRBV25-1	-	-	CASSTMSDGYSPLHF	TGTGCCAGCAGTACTATGAGTGACGGTTATTCACCCCTCCACTTT
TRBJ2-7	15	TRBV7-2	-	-	CASSHGLSRAYEQYF	TGTGCCAGCAGCCATGGACTCTCTCGGGCCTACGAGCAGTACTTC
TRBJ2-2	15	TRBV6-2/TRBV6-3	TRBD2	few	CASSYRREHTGELFF	TGTGCCAGCAGTTACAGGCGGGAGCACACCGGGGAGCTGTTTTTT
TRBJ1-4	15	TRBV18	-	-	CASSPFSGGGEKLFF	TGTGCCAGCTCACCGTTTTCCGGGGGAGGTGAAAAACTGTTTTTT
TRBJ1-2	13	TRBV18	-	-	CASSTGYGNGYTF	TGTGCCAGCTCAACAGGGTACGGGAATGGCTACACCTTC
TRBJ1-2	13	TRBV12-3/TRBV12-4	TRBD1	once	CASSRQGKLGYTF	TGTGCCAGCAGCCGACAGGGAAAGCTTGGCTACACCTTC
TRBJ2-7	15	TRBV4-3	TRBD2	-	CASSQELAHSYEQYF	TGCGCCAGCAGCCAAGAACTAGCGCATTCCTACGAGCAGTACTTC
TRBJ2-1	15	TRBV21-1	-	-	CASTLRTGAYNEQFF	TGTGCCAGCACCCTGAGGACAGGGGCCTACAATGAGCAGTTCTTC
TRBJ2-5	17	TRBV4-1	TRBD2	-	CASSQEVQASGIGTQYF	TGCGCCAGCAGCCAAGAAGTGCAGGCTAGCGGTATTGGGACCCAGTACTTC
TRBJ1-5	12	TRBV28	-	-	CASSRLYQPQHF	TGTGCCAGCAGCCGACTATATCAGCCCCAGCATTTT
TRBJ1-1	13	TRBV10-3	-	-	CAISNTENTEAFF	TGTGCCATCAGTAATACAGAAAACACTGAAGCTTTCTTT
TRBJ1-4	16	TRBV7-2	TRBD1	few	CASSLAFGQGDEKLFF	TGTGCCAGCAGCTTAGCCTTTGGACAGGGCGACGAAAAACTGTTTTTT